These T cell receptor beta chains were read from a single sample in a study of blood T cell repertoires in COVID-19. TCRdb's copy holds only in-frame clones and misses some; the assay was immunoSEQ multiplex PCR. This repertoire shows roughly 170,000 clones, around nine tenths found once; its top ten account for around 12%. The sequenced sample consisted of peripheral blood. These receptors originate from a woman aged 65 to 85 with COVID-19, enrolled during active disease. CDR3s include the opening cysteine and the closing phenylalanine or tryptophan. The D gene is left open where the match is weak. Only some rows state a clone size, as once, few, many or a class for expanded clones.

j_call | clone_size | d_call | v_call | cdr3_nt | cdr3_aa
TRBJ1-5 | . | . | TRBV12-3/TRBV12-4 | TGTGCCAGCAACTCCCGTAGCAATCAGCCCCAGCATTTT | CASNSRSNQPQHF
TRBJ2-3 | . | . | TRBV3-1/TRBV3-2 | TGTGCCAGCAGCCAGGATTTGGTTTCAGGGCAGTATTTT | CASSQDLVSGQYF
TRBJ2-1 | . | . | TRBV7-9 | TGTGCCAGCAGCCCCACTTCTAGCAATGAGCAGTTCTTC | CASSPTSSNEQFF
TRBJ1-6 | few | TRBD1 | TRBV28 | TGTGCCAGCAGTAGAACAACAGGGGGAAATTCACCCCTCCACTTT | CASSRTTGGNSPLHF
TRBJ2-2 | . | TRBD1 | TRBV5-1 | TGCGCCAGCAGCCTGGGACAGGGTTGGATGAACACCGGGGAGCTGTTTTTT | CASSLGQGWMNTGELFF
TRBJ1-5 | . | . | TRBV3-1/TRBV3-2 | TGTGCCAGCAGCCCCGGACAGAGCAATCAGCCCCAGCATTTT | CASSPGQSNQPQHF
TRBJ2-2 | . | . | TRBV12-5 | TGTGCTAGTGGTTTAGGACAGACCTTAACCGGGGAGCTGTTTTTT | CASGLGQTLTGELFF
TRBJ1-2 | . | TRBD1 | TRBV10-3 | TGTGCCATCGGAAGGACAGGGTATGGCTACACCTTC | CAIGRTGYGYTF
TRBJ1-2 | . | TRBD1 | TRBV19 | TGTGCCAGTAGTATAGATCCTCTGGACAGGGCCTATGGCTACACCTTC | CASSIDPLDRAYGYTF
TRBJ2-7 | . | TRBD2 | TRBV5-1 | TGCGCCAGCAGCCAGGGGGGACTAGCGGGAGACGTCGAGCAGTACTTC | CASSQGGLAGDVEQYF
TRBJ1-2 | . | . | TRBV7-9 | TGTGCCAGCAGCTTAGGGGTCAGGAAACCTACAAGGGGCAATGGCTACACCTTC | CASSLGVRKPTRGNGYTF
TRBJ1-1 | . | . | TRBV7-9 | TGTGCCAGCAGCCAACTAGGAGGCACTGAAGCTTTCTTT | CASSQLGGTEAFF
TRBJ2-1 | . | . | TRBV5-1 | TGCGCCAGCAGCCCGCCGGGACTCAAATACAATGAGCAGTTCTTC | CASSPPGLKYNEQFF
TRBJ2-7 | . | . | TRBV27 | TGTGCCAGCAGTCCGACAGAGGAGTACGAGCAGTACTTC | CASSPTEEYEQYF
TRBJ1-1 | . | . | TRBV7-9 | TGTGCCAGCAGCCACACCAAGATGGGCAGATCTAACACTGAAGCTTTCTTT | CASSHTKMGRSNTEAFF
TRBJ2-7 | . | TRBD1 | TRBV5-4 | TGTGCCAGCAGCTACTTCGGGACAGCCTACGAGCAGTACTTC | CASSYFGTAYEQYF
TRBJ2-1 | once | TRBD2 | TRBV7-2 | TGTGCCAGCAGCTCTAGCGGAAGCCGCTACAATGAGCAGTTCTTC | CASSSSGSRYNEQFF
TRBJ1-6 | . | . | TRBV7-9 | TGTGCCAGCAGCTCACAGGGAGAATCACCCCTCCACTTT | CASSSQGESPLHF
TRBJ2-7 | . | . | TRBV11-2 | TGTGCCAGCAGCCCCGCCGGGAGTACCTACGAGCAGTACTTC | CASSPAGSTYEQYF
TRBJ1-2 | . | . | TRBV7-9 | TGTGCCAGCAGCTTAGAAGCATTCGGTGGCTACACCTTC | CASSLEAFGGYTF
TRBJ1-5 | once | . | TRBV21-1 | TGTGCCAGCAGCAGCAGACAGGTTGCCAACAATCAGCCCCAGCATTTT | CASSSRQVANNQPQHF
TRBJ2-3 | . | TRBD2 | TRBV6-6 | TGTGCCAGCAGTTACTCACTAGCGGGAACGGTAGATACGCAGTATTTT | CASSYSLAGTVDTQYF
TRBJ1-3 | . | . | TRBV15 | TGTGCCACCAGCAGGGGGGGGTTACCGGGATCTAGCCTGGGAAACACCATATATTTT | CATSRGGLPGSSLGNTIYF
TRBJ2-7 | . | TRBD2 | TRBV19 | TGTGCCAGTACCCTCGGGACTAGCGACTCCTACGAGCAGTACTTC | CASTLGTSDSYEQYF
TRBJ2-5 | . | . | TRBV12-3/TRBV12-4 | TGTGCCAGCAGTTTAAACGCTGGGGAGGCCCAGTACTTC | CASSLNAGEAQYF